This entry lists 28 T cell receptor beta chains sequenced from one sample in a study of early T cells in non-severe SARS-CoV-2 infection. TCRdb passed the 5' RACE reads through MiXCR, listing each CDR3 protein once. The repertoire holds 65,000 to 80,000 distinct CDR3 sequences, with around 13% as singletons. Input material: whole blood. Every receptor here comes from an adult who was a healthcare worker with PCR-confirmed SARS-CoV-2 infection or an uninfected control (not recorded which).

This chain uses TRBV20-1 with TRBJ2-3, with D hard to call. Germline V gene sequence: CDR1 DFQATT, CDR2 SNEGSKA (reference sequence). The ends were cut back, 3 bases at V and 0 bases at J, with 13 bases in the middle. This CDR3 is built from 15 residues. As DNA, the CDR3 is TGCAGTGCTAGGAAGGCGGTCTCTAGCACAGATACGCAGTATTTT. It translates to CSARKAVSSTDTQYF.

The chain combines TRBV29-1 with TRBJ2-7; D unclear. CDR3 length: 13 amino acids. Germline CDR1 reads SQVTM; CDR2 reads ANQGSEA. Trimming pared 7 bases from V and 3 bases from J, leaving 16 bases between. The CDR3 loop reads CSGSVGSNYEQYF. DNA of the CDR3: TGCAGCGGAAGCGTAGGCAGTAACTACGAGCAGTACTTC.

This clonotype was counted between two and nine times. J is TRBJ1-1 and V is TRBV24-1; 8 bases map to TRBD1. CDR1 is KGHDR, CDR2 SFDVKD, per germline. V dropped 6 bases and J dropped 6; count of bases not matched to a gene: 17. The CDR3 consists of 17 residues. The CDR3, as DNA: TGTGCCACCAGTCCGGGCCGGGACAGGTACTTAGTCGCTGAAGCTTTCTTT. Translating gives CATSPGRDRYLVAEAFF.

The chain couples TRBV29-1 to TRBJ1-2; TRBD1 matches 12 bases. The CDR3 loop spans 14 amino acids. Germline assignment: CDR1 SQVTM and CDR2 ANQGSEA. V gave up 6 bases and J gave up 7 bases; unmatched junction bases: 9. In nucleotides, the CDR3 is TGCAGCGTGAATCCGGGACAGGGGGCACTTGGCTACACCTTC. Amino acid sequence: CSVNPGQGALGYTF.

Ten or more counts support this clonotype. The rearrangement links TRBV7-2 to TRBJ1-1; D not resolved. Per germline, CDR1 SGHTA and CDR2 FQGNSA. Trimming pared 6 bases from V and 0 bases from J, leaving 8 bases between. There are 13 residues in the CDR3. The CDR3 nucleotides read TGTGCCAGCAGGTCTTATATGAACACTGAAGCTTTCTTT. This sequence encodes CASRSYMNTEAFF.

This clonotype was detected many times. The chain combines TRBV29-1 with TRBJ1-4; a possible D gene is TRBD1 (5 bases). Germline V gene sequence: CDR1 SQVTM, CDR2 ANQGSEA. There are 12 residues in the CDR3. Trimming stripped 3 bases from V and 5 bases from J, with 7 bases between. The CDR3 nucleotides read TGCAGCGTTGACCAGGGAAATGAAAAACTGTTTTTT. Translation: CSVDQGNEKLFF. Supplemented by reference TRBV29-1 and TRBJ1-4, the full variable domain reads SAVISQKPSRDICQRGTSLTIQCQVDSQVTMMFWYRQQPGQSLTLIATANQGSEATYESGFVIDKFPISRPNLTFSTLTVSNMSPEDSSIYLCSVDQGNEKLFFGSGTQLSVL.

Many counts were recorded for this clonotype. For the CDR3, the DNA is TGCGCCAGCAGCTTGGGTACAGCGCAAGGACAGAATTCACCCCTCCACTTT. This translates into CASSLGTAQGQNSPLHF. The chain uses TRBV5-1 and TRBJ1-6; D is possibly TRBD1 (6 bases). Germline V lookup: CDR1 SGHRS, CDR2 YFSETQ. The CDR3 length is 17 residues. Trimming cost V 0 bases and J 7 bases, with 17 bases left between them.

The chain couples TRBV5-1 to TRBJ2-4, with no clear D. The CDR3 consists of 14 residues. The germline V and J ends were trimmed by 4 bases and 5 bases, with 13 bases remaining between them. The germline CDR1 and CDR2 sequences are SGHRS and YFSETQ. DNA for the CDR3: TGCGCCAGCAGCCGTGGGCGGACCGAAAACATTCAGTACTTC. This encodes CASSRGRTENIQYF. Looking up the rest from reference TRBV5-1 and TRBJ2-4 gives the full variable domain: KAGVTQTPRYLIKTRGQQVTLSCSPISGHRSVSWYQQTPGQGLQFLFEYFSETQRNKGNFPGRFSGRQFSNSRSEMNVSTLELGDSALYLCASSRGRTENIQYFGAGTRLSVL.

The chain recombines TRBV6-4 with TRBJ2-3, with D maybe TRBD2 (6 bases). With 0 bases removed from V and 1 base from J, the gap between germline ends came to 8 bases. This CDR3 comprises 15 residues. Germline V lookup: CDR1 MRHNA, CDR2 SNTAGT. The CDR3, as DNA: TGTGCCAGCAGTGACTCGGAGGGAGGCACAGATACGCAGTATTTT. Protein product: CASSDSEGGTDTQYF.

At least ten counts were recorded for this clonotype. The chain carries TRBV11-2 and TRBJ2-7; the D is unclear. This CDR3 comprises 15 residues. Between the trimmed V and J ends, which lost 1 base and 7 bases, there was a span of 17 bases. Per germline, CDR1 SGHAT and CDR2 FQNNGV. In DNA form, the CDR3 reads TGTGCCAGCAGCTTAGTGAGTGACACTACGAGGGAGCAGTACTTC. This gives the protein CASSLVSDTTREQYF.

Concerning this clonotype: One end of the junction is discordant with germline, which a read error may explain. CDR3 DNA sequence: TGTGTCACCAGCAGAGATGGCGGCACAGATACGCAGTATTTT. Protein product: CVTSRDGGTDTQYF. V is TRBV15 and J is TRBJ2-3, with unresolved D. Per the germline V gene, CDR1 is LNHNV and CDR2 is YYDKDF (reference sequence). The length of the CDR3 is 14 residues.

This clonotype was seen ten or more times. V is TRBV12-3 or TRBV12-4 and J is TRBJ1-2, with D unclear. The V end lost 5 bases, the J end lost 6 bases, and 19 bases lay between the germline ends. There are 15 residues in the CDR3. The CDR3 region is CASSPPTFGRDGYTF. The CDR3 region has the DNA TGTGCCAGCAGTCCTCCGACTTTTGGACGGGATGGCTACACCTTC.

In its sample, this clonotype was seen many times. The chain links TRBV9 to TRBJ2-6; either TRBD1 or TRBD2 may supply D (5 bases each). This CDR3 has 19 residues. Germline CDR1 and CDR2: SGDLS and YYNGEE. V lost 0 bases and J lost 0, with 16 bases in between. The CDR3 DNA sequence: TGTGCCAGCAGCGTAGGTCGGGGCCTCTCCTTCTCTGGGGCCAACGTCCTGACTTTC. This sequence encodes CASSVGRGLSFSGANVLTF.

This clonotype came up a few times. The chain links TRBV7-9 to TRBJ2-5; maybe TRBD1 (7 bases). The CDR3 consists of 13 residues. From germline, CDR1 is SEHNR and CDR2 FQNEAQ (reference sequence). V lost 8 bases, J lost 4 bases, and 14 bases lay in between. This chain's CDR3 is CASFEQGGETQYF. CDR3 bases: TGTGCCAGCTTCGAGCAGGGGGGAGAGACCCAGTACTTC.

This clonotype was counted only a few times. The rearrangement joins TRBV27 to TRBJ1-3, with a tentative D call TRBD1 (5 bases). The CDR3 spans 14 residues. Germline V gene lookup returns CDR1 MNHEY and CDR2 SMNVEV (reference sequence). Trimming stripped 0 bases from V and 2 bases from J, with 5 bases between. The DNA for the CDR3 is TGTGCCAGCAGTTTATCAGGGGCTGGAAACACCATATATTTT. This translates into CASSLSGAGNTIYF.

The chain is built from TRBV20-1 and TRBJ1-1, with 8 positions matching TRBD1. There are 13 residues in the CDR3. Germline CDR1 DFQATT, CDR2 SNEGSKA (reference sequence). V lost 5 bases to trimming and J lost 3 bases; unmatched junction nucleotides: 5. This CDR3 reads CSAHRGRDTEAFF. CDR3 nucleotides: TGCAGTGCTCACAGGGGGAGGGACACTGAAGCTTTCTTT.

This clonotype was observed at least ten times. The chain employs TRBV12-3 or TRBV12-4 and TRBJ1-1; D gene unclear. Trimming removed 3 bases from V and 8 bases from J, with 13 bases in between. The CDR3 loop spans 13 amino acids. The DNA of the CDR3 is TGTGCCAGCAGTTTTAGGGTCCTTCTGGAAGCTTTCTTT. It is translated as CASSFRVLLEAFF.

This clonotype was seen more than once but under ten times. The chain combines TRBV6-2 or TRBV6-3 with TRBJ2-1; D is undetermined. The length of the CDR3 is 17 residues. Deletions cut 1 base from V and 4 bases from J, with 17 bases between. The germline CDR1 and CDR2 sequences are MNHEY and SVGEGT. This chain's CDR3 is CASSYWVFQVPYNEQFF. The CDR3 DNA follows: TGTGCCAGCAGTTACTGGGTGTTCCAGGTACCGTACAATGAGCAGTTCTTC.

This clonotype was observed a few times. This chain joins TRBV20-1 and TRBJ1-2; D unclear. Per germline, CDR1 DFQATT and CDR2 SNEGSKA (reference sequence). This CDR3 spans 11 amino acids. Trimming pared 5 bases from V and 8 bases from J, leaving 12 bases between. CDR3 amino acids: CSADAPGGYTF. Here the CDR3 DNA reads TGCAGTGCTGATGCCCCGGGGGGCTACACCTTC.

Ten or more counts support this clonotype. The CDR3 here is CASSIRMGQYF. For the CDR3, the DNA is TGTGCCAGCAGTATTAGGATGGGGCAGTACTTC. The chain recombines TRBV2 with TRBJ2-7; D remains unclear. CDR1 and CDR2 from the germline V gene are SNHLY and FYNNEI. The V and J ends lost 5 bases and 9 bases respectively, with 11 bases between them. The CDR3 totals 11 residues. Filled out from reference TRBV2 and TRBJ2-7, the complete variable domain reads EPEVTQTPSHQVTQMGQEVILRCVPISNHLYFYWYRQILGQKVEFLVSFYNNEISEKSEIFDDQFSVERPDGSNFTLKIRSTKLEDSAMYFCASSIRMGQYFGPGTRLTVT.

This chain uses TRBV7-8 with TRBJ2-3; no clear D. Germline CDR1 reads SGHVS; CDR2 reads FQNEAQ. V was cut by 7 bases and J by 4 bases, with 6 bases left in between. The CDR3 has 11 amino acids. CDR3 loop: CASTLADTQYF. The CDR3 DNA reads TGTGCCAGCACGCTTGCAGATACGCAGTATTTT. Combining the CDR3 with reference TRBV7-8 and TRBJ2-3 gives the whole variable domain GAGVSQSPRYKVAKRGQDVALRCDPISGHVSLFWYQQALGQGPEFLTYFQNEAQLDKSGLPSDRFFAERPEGSVSTLKIQRTQQEDSAVYLCASTLADTQYFGPGTRLTVL.

Only a few counts were recorded for this clonotype. This chain connects TRBV24-1 to TRBJ2-1; 12 nucleotides align to TRBD2. This CDR3 contains 17 residues. V gave up 4 bases and J gave up 1 base; unmatched junction bases: 4. Germline CDR1 is KGHDR and CDR2 is SFDVKD. The CDR3, as DNA: TGTGCCACCAGTGACACCGGGACTAGCGGGTCCTACAATGAGCAGTTCTTC. It specifies CATSDTGTSGSYNEQFF.

This clonotype was detected a few times. V and J are TRBV4-2 and TRBJ2-7; D remains unclear. Germline V gives CDR1 LGHNA, CDR2 YNFKEQ. V was shortened by 4 bases and J by 2 bases, with 9 bases between the two germline ends. CDR3 size: 13 residues. The CDR3 coding sequence is TGTGCCAGCAGCCGCCGACTTGCCTACGAGCAGTACTTC. It yields the protein CASSRRLAYEQYF.

This clonotype was detected many times. The CDR3 nucleotides are TGCGCCAGCAGCCCGATGGCCACCTACGAGCAGTACTTC. Encoded protein: CASSPMATYEQYF. The V gene is TRBV5-1, the J gene TRBJ2-7; D is unresolved. CDR1 is SGHRS, CDR2 YFSETQ, per germline. Trimming shortened V by 4 bases and J by 2 bases, and 10 bases separated the two germline ends. This CDR3 spans 13 amino acids.

This clonotype showed up just a few times. The genes are TRBV4-3 and TRBJ2-1, with D perhaps TRBD2 (6 bases). The CDR3 extends over 15 amino acids. Germline lookup yields CDR1 LGHNA and CDR2 YSLEER. Trimming pared 2 bases from V and 5 bases from J, leaving 13 bases between. This CDR3 reads CASSQIRGGDNEQFF. The CDR3 DNA is TGCGCCAGCAGCCAAATTCGGGGCGGGGACAATGAGCAGTTCTTC.

CDR3 residues: CASEPDTQYF. The DNA of the CDR3 is TGTGCCAGCGAACCAGATACGCAGTATTTT. J is TRBJ2-3 and V is TRBV2; D remains ambiguous. CDR3 length: 10 residues. Germline loops: CDR1 SNHLY, CDR2 FYNNEI. The germline V and J ends were trimmed by 8 bases and 4 bases, with 4 bases remaining between them.

A few counts support this clonotype. The chain combines TRBV27 with TRBJ2-3; D is possibly TRBD1 (6 bases). V dropped 3 bases and J dropped 3 bases, with 25 bases sitting between them. This CDR3 region has 19 residues. Germline V gives CDR1 MNHEY, CDR2 SMNVEV (reference sequence). CDR3 sequence reads: CASSFKGQGRTRRTDTQYF. CDR3 nucleotides: TGTGCCAGCAGTTTTAAGGGCCAGGGGAGAACGAGAAGGACAGATACGCAGTATTTT.

V and J are TRBV20-1 and TRBJ2-4; D possibly matches TRBD1 or TRBD2 (5 bases each). Trimming removed 5 bases from V and 6 bases from J, with 14 bases in between. Germline-derived CDR1 and CDR2 are DFQATT and SNEGSKA (reference sequence). This CDR3 is 13 amino acids long. The DNA for the CDR3 is TGCAGTGCTCATTCAGGGAGTGGAAACATTCAGTACTTC. Protein product: CSAHSGSGNIQYF.